The 18 T cell receptor beta chains below were found in one sample sequenced in a study of shared clonotypes between healthy human individuals (dated by TCRdb to about 2020). Library preparation used the immunoSEQ multiplex PCR assay. This immuneACCESS table, as held by TCRdb, lists in-frame sequences with V and J called but not all clones. Of the missing ones, under half trace to an unresolved V gene in checked studies; the others have no known cause. This sample lists over 1.5 million clones; 95% to 99% were detected once. The top ten hold roughly 0.42% of the sample. Sample: naive CD4+ T cells sorted from blood. The sample's cell subset or site label, in plain terms: CD45RA+ positively selected. These receptors all stem from a man aged 30-40 years in good health.

V usage is TRBV9 and J usage is TRBJ1-1; D ambiguous. This CDR3 has 15 residues. The V gene lost 0 bases and the J gene lost 1 base, with 10 bases spanning the gap. Looked up from germline, CDR1 is SGDLS and CDR2 is YYNGEE. For the CDR3, the DNA is TGTGCCAGCAGCGTAGGCCGCACGCCGAACACTGAAGCTTTCTTT. Its translation is CASSVGRTPNTEAFF.

V is TRBV18 and J is TRBJ2-1; TRBD2 is a possible D gene (5 bases). Trimming left V 3 bases short and J 10 bases short, with 13 bases between. The CDR3 has 13 residues. CDR1 KGHSH and CDR2 LQKENI come from the germline V gene. The CDR3 DNA sequence: TGTGCCAGCTCACCCCTAGCCGGGTGGGAGCAGTTCTTC. It specifies CASSPLAGWEQFF.

This chain uses TRBV25-1 with TRBJ2-1, with D perhaps matching TRBD2 (6 bases). V was pared by 2 bases and J by 6 bases, with 17 bases between. The CDR3 has 16 amino acids. Germline CDR1 and CDR2: MGHDK and SYGVNS. CDR3 DNA: TGTGCCAGCAGTGAAGTTGGGAGGATGGGTCCCAATGAGCAGTTCTTC. This gives the protein CASSEVGRMGPNEQFF.

This chain joins TRBV2 and TRBJ1-1, with D maybe TRBD1 (6 bases). The germline V gene encodes CDR1 SNHLY and CDR2 FYNNEI. Trimming cost V 5 bases and J 0 bases, with 13 bases left between them. The CDR3 is 15 residues long. CDR3 in amino acids: CASSRGRGMNTEAFF. CDR3 in DNA: TGTGCCAGCAGTCGGGGCAGGGGAATGAACACTGAAGCTTTCTTT.

The chain joins TRBV9 to TRBJ1-2; a possible D gene is TRBD1 (5 bases). The V and J ends lost 4 bases and 4 bases respectively, with 11 bases between them. Germline V CDR1 and CDR2: SGDLS, YYNGEE. The CDR3 is made up of 13 amino acids. The DNA of the CDR3 is TGTGCCAGCAGCATCACAGGTACCTATGGCTACACCTTC. It is translated as CASSITGTYGYTF.

The chain is built from TRBV4-1 and TRBJ2-7, with TRBD1 identical over 8 bases. Germline trimming cut 0 bases from V and 3 bases from J; bases unmatched to any gene: 4. The CDR3 spans 15 residues. Germline assignment: CDR1 MGHRA and CDR2 YSYEKL. CDR3 protein: CASSQDGTGRYEQYF. For the CDR3, the DNA is TGCGCCAGCAGCCAAGATGGGACAGGACGCTACGAGCAGTACTTC.

V is TRBV2 and J is TRBJ2-3; 9 bases align to TRBD2. The CDR3 contains 14 residues. CDR1 SNHLY and CDR2 FYNNEI come from the germline V gene. V trimming: 7 bases; J trimming: 2 bases; junction bases outside the gene matches: 4. The CDR3 DNA reads as TGTGCCAGCATGCTAGCGGGGACCACAGATACGCAGTATTTT. It is translated as CASMLAGTTDTQYF.

V and J are TRBV14 and TRBJ2-1, with 15 positions matching TRBD2. V dropped 1 base and J dropped 4; count of bases not matched to a gene: 8. The germline V gene encodes CDR1 SGHDN and CDR2 FVKESK. This CDR3 is 19 amino acids long. CDR3 in amino acids: CASSQVGTSGRISYNEQFF. CDR3 sequence (DNA): TGTGCCAGCAGCCAAGTGGGGACTAGCGGGAGGATAAGTTACAATGAGCAGTTCTTC.

The chain carries TRBV11-2 and TRBJ2-1, with 9 bases fitting TRBD2. CDR1 and CDR2 from the germline V gene are SGHAT and FQNNGV. V gave up 5 bases and J gave up 15 bases; unmatched junction bases: 14. This CDR3 is 14 amino acids long. The CDR3 nucleotides are TGTGCCAGCAGCCGAAGGCGAGGGGCGGGAGGGCCGTTCTTC. This translates into CASSRRRGAGGPFF.

DNA for the CDR3: TGTGCCATCGACGGGACTACGACAGATACGCAGTATTTT. Its translation is CAIDGTTTDTQYF. V is TRBV10-3 and J is TRBJ2-3, with 7 bases identical to TRBD2. The CDR3 has 13 amino acids. V lost 8 bases, J lost 3 bases, and 5 bases stayed unmatched. CDR1 is ENHRY and CDR2 is SYGVKD in the germline V gene.

V usage is TRBV13 and J usage is TRBJ1-4; no clear D. Germline values: CDR1 PRHDT, CDR2 FYEKMQ (reference sequence). The CDR3 spans 15 residues. Trimming took 5 bases from V and 7 from J, leaving 17 bases between them. The CDR3 region is CASSRGEPGGEKLFF. DNA of the CDR3: TGTGCCAGCAGCCGAGGTGAGCCTGGCGGTGAAAAACTGTTTTTT.

The J gene is TRBJ2-3, the V gene TRBV29-1, with 8 bases that match TRBD1. J was trimmed by 2 bases and V by 7 bases; bases with no gene match: 5. The length of the CDR3 is 13 residues. Germline CDR1 reads SQVTM; CDR2 reads ANQGSEA. CDR3 sequence: CSAQGDLTDTQYF. The CDR3 region has the DNA TGCAGCGCACAGGGGGACCTCACAGATACGCAGTATTTT.

The rearrangement uses TRBV5-1 and TRBJ2-5; tentatively, D is TRBD1 (6 bases). CDR1 and CDR2 (germline): SGHRS, YFSETQ. Between the trimmed V and J ends, which lost 4 bases and 2 bases, there was a span of 15 bases. The CDR3 consists of 15 residues. The CDR3 loop is CASSPNAQGQETQYF. The CDR3 DNA reads as TGCGCCAGCAGCCCGAATGCGCAGGGGCAAGAGACCCAGTACTTC.

The J gene is TRBJ1-3, the V gene TRBV7-9; 7 bases fit TRBD1. Germline CDR1 and CDR2: SEHNR and FQNEAQ (reference sequence). The CDR3 extends over 13 amino acids. V was clipped by 6 bases and J by 8 bases; unmatched bases: 7. The CDR3 nucleotides read TGTGCCAGCAGGAGACAGGGTTCAGACACCATATATTTT. Translated: CASRRQGSDTIYF.

The chain carries TRBV9 and TRBJ1-4; D not certain. Germline CDR1 reads SGDLS; CDR2 reads YYNGEE. Trimming left V 4 bases short and J 4 bases short, with 14 bases between. The CDR3 is 15 residues long. The CDR3 region is CASSPLDGINEKLFF. CDR3 DNA: TGTGCCAGCAGCCCTTTAGACGGCATTAATGAAAAACTGTTTTTT. Full variable domain (rest looked up from reference TRBV9 and TRBJ1-4): DSGVTQTPKHLITATGQRVTLRCSPRSGDLSVYWYQQSLDQGLQFLIQYYNGEERAKGNILERFSAQQFPDLHSELNLSSLELGDSALYFCASSPLDGINEKLFFGSGTQLSVL.

The count of this clone is one. V is TRBV2 and J is TRBJ1-3, with D possibly matching TRBD1 (6 bases). The CDR3 runs 12 residues. CDR1 is SNHLY, CDR2 FYNNEI, per germline. The CDR3 DNA follows: TGTGGTAGGGGGGCCGAAGGAAACACCATATATTTT. Translation: CGRGAEGNTIYF.

This rearrangement joins TRBV5-4 to TRBJ1-1; 9 nucleotides line up with TRBD1. J gave up 1 base and V 6 bases, and 4 bases lay outside the gene matches. CDR3 length: 14 amino acids. Germline V gene data show CDR1 as SGHNT and CDR2 as YYREEE (reference sequence). CDR3 in amino acids: CASKTGQGNTEAFF. Here the CDR3 DNA reads TGTGCCAGCAAAACGGGACAGGGGAACACTGAAGCTTTCTTT.

The rearrangement joins TRBV7-6 to TRBJ2-7; 11 bases line up with TRBD1. CDR1 and CDR2 (germline): SGHVS, FNYEAQ. The CDR3 covers 15 residues. Losses at the gene ends were 5 bases for V and 5 bases for J; bases not matched to a gene: 8. This chain's CDR3 is CASSVSRDRGNEQYF. CDR3 nucleotides: TGTGCCAGCAGCGTCTCCCGGGACAGGGGGAACGAGCAGTACTTC.